This entry lists 21 T cell receptor beta chains sequenced from one sample in a study of technical replicates of blood from a few donors. Some clones are missing from TCRdb's copy, which holds only in-frame ones; the method was immunoSEQ multiplex PCR. Among around 77,000 clones listed, around 90% were seen once. The sequencing input was T cells isolated from PBMCs. These TCRs come from a human donor in good health.

The chain is built from TRBV5-4 and TRBJ2-1; D might be TRBD2 (7 bases). Germline V lookup: CDR1 SGHNT, CDR2 YYREEE (reference sequence). The V gene lost 4 bases and the J gene lost 8 bases, with 25 bases spanning the gap. The CDR3 covers 17 residues. DNA for the CDR3: TGTGCCAGCAGCCATAGGGGGGGGACCACAATGAGCCATGAGCAGTTCTTC. This codes for CASSHRGGTTMSHEQFF.

This chain joins TRBV5-1 and TRBJ2-7, with D perhaps matching TRBD1 (5 bases). Germline-derived CDR1 and CDR2 are SGHRS and YFSETQ. This CDR3 is built from 15 residues. V gave up 6 bases and J gave up 2 bases, with 18 bases separating them. This CDR3 is CASNAWGIGTYEQYF. The CDR3 DNA reads as TGCGCCAGCAACGCCTGGGGCATAGGAACCTACGAGCAGTACTTC.

This chain joins TRBV29-1 and TRBJ1-1, with D possibly matching TRBD1 (6 bases). The CDR3 is made up of 12 amino acids. CDR1 is SQVTM and CDR2 is ANQGSEA in the germline V gene. V was pared by 6 bases and J by 5 bases, with 13 bases between. This chain's CDR3 is CSVSEGGTEAFF. The CDR3 DNA reads TGCAGCGTCTCCGAGGGGGGGACTGAAGCTTTCTTT.

The gene calls are TRBV11-2 and TRBJ1-2, with TRBD1 matching over 12 bases. The V and J ends lost 5 bases and 6 bases, in that order; junction bases with no gene match: 7. Germline CDR1 is SGHAT and CDR2 is FQNNGV. This CDR3 is built from 15 residues. The CDR3 bases are TGTGCCAGCAGCGAGGCGGGACAGGGGGCAGATGGCTACACCTTC. It is translated as CASSEAGQGADGYTF.

The chain combines TRBV5-1 with TRBJ2-1; 8 nucleotides line up with TRBD2. Per the germline V gene, CDR1 is SGHRS and CDR2 is YFSETQ. The CDR3 has 15 residues. Trimming at V came to 0 bases and at J to 6 bases, leaving 5 bases not matched to a gene. The CDR3 is CASSLVSGDSNEQFF. The DNA of the CDR3 is TGCGCCAGCAGCTTGGTTAGCGGGGACTCCAATGAGCAGTTCTTC.

The CDR3 DNA reads TGTGCCAGCAGTGAACAGGGGGCTACCGGTGAAGCTTTCTTT. This gives the protein CASSEQGATGEAFF. V usage is TRBV2 and J usage is TRBJ1-1, with 8 positions matching TRBD1. Germline V lookup: CDR1 SNHLY, CDR2 FYNNEI. The CDR3 covers 14 residues. With V trimmed by 2 bases and J by 7 bases, 6 bases remained unmatched.

The chain combines TRBV9 with TRBJ2-7; TRBD1 matches 11 bases. There are 18 residues in the CDR3. J was trimmed by 0 bases and V by 3 bases; bases with no gene match: 11. Germline CDR1 and CDR2: SGDLS and YYNGEE. The CDR3 coding sequence is TGTGCCAGCAGCGCCGGGACAGGGGGAAGTGGGAGCTCCTACGAGCAGTACTTC. Translation gives CASSAGTGGSGSSYEQYF. Full variable domain (missing parts from reference TRBV9 and TRBJ2-7): DSGVTQTPKHLITATGQRVTLRCSPRSGDLSVYWYQQSLDQGLQFLIQYYNGEERAKGNILERFSAQQFPDLHSELNLSSLELGDSALYFCASSAGTGGSGSSYEQYFGPGTRLTVT.

This chain links TRBV27 with TRBJ2-1; TRBD2 matches at 16 bases. The CDR3 is 16 residues long. Trimming at V came to 6 bases and at J to 8 bases, leaving 7 bases not matched to a gene. CDR1 and CDR2 from the germline V gene are MNHEY and SMNVEV (reference sequence). As DNA, the CDR3 is TGTGCCAGCAGAACCGGGACTAGCGGGAGGGCCTATGAGCAGTTCTTC. It specifies CASRTGTSGRAYEQFF.

This clone was observed once. The chain recombines TRBV15 with TRBJ2-7; the match to TRBD1 covers 7 bases. The CDR3 totals 14 residues. V was pared by 3 bases and J by 4 bases, with 6 bases of the junction left unmatched. Germline CDR1 LNHNV, CDR2 YYDKDF (reference sequence). The CDR3 DNA reads as TGTGCCACCAGCAGGAGGCAGGGGGAATACGAGCAGTACTTC. This gives the protein CATSRRQGEYEQYF.

The chain links TRBV4-1 to TRBJ2-1; D is uncertain. V gave up 4 bases and J gave up 0 bases, with 10 bases separating them. Looked up from germline, CDR1 is MGHRA and CDR2 is YSYEKL. The CDR3 loop spans 15 amino acids. The CDR3: CASSLDTSSYNEQFF. DNA for the CDR3: TGCGCCAGCAGCCTTGACACTTCCTCCTACAATGAGCAGTTCTTC.

This clone showed up just once. The same CDR3 is also encoded by other DNA sequences in this sample. The chain has TRBV9 and TRBJ2-7; the D gene is possibly TRBD1 (6 bases). Per the germline V gene, CDR1 is SGDLS and CDR2 is YYNGEE. The CDR3 loop spans 14 amino acids. Trimming left V 2 bases short and J 1 base short, with 10 bases between. Here the CDR3 DNA reads TGTGCCAGCAGCGTCGGACAGTCTTCCTACGAGCAGTACTTC. Its translation is CASSVGQSSYEQYF.

This chain links TRBV19 with TRBJ2-7; 10 bases are shared with TRBD2. This CDR3 region has 13 residues. The J segment lost 7 bases and the V segment lost 5 bases, leaving 5 bases of the junction unmatched. Germline-derived CDR1 and CDR2 are LNHDA and SQIVND (reference sequence). CDR3 sequence: CASSPAGGREQYF. Written as DNA, the CDR3 is TGTGCCAGTAGTCCAGCGGGAGGGCGTGAGCAGTACTTC.

The rearrangement joins TRBV18 to TRBJ2-5; unclear D gene. This CDR3 region has 13 residues. The germline CDR1 and CDR2 sequences are KGHSH and LQKENI. The ends were cut back, 0 bases at V and 5 bases at J, with 7 bases in the middle. The CDR3 region is CASSPPPQETQYF. The CDR3 DNA reads TGTGCCAGCTCACCACCCCCCCAGGAGACCCAGTACTTC.

The CDR3 coding sequence is TGTGCCAGCAGAAAAAGCCAAAAACTGTTTTTT. This codes for CASRKSQKLFF. This sequence joins TRBV6-5 and TRBJ1-4; the D is unclear. CDR1 is MNHEY, CDR2 SVGAGI, per germline. The ends were cut back, 6 bases at V and 9 bases at J, with 8 bases in the middle. The CDR3 contains 11 residues.

The rearrangement links TRBV10-2 to TRBJ2-7; a possible D gene is TRBD2 (5 bases). Per the germline V gene, CDR1 is WSHSY and CDR2 is SAAADI. CDR3 length equals 10 residues. V was pared by 8 bases and J by 3 bases, with 5 bases between. The CDR3 spells CASGSYEQYF. As DNA, the CDR3 is TGCGCCAGCGGGAGCTACGAGCAGTACTTC.

The chain joins TRBV13 to TRBJ1-1; 10 nucleotides align to TRBD1. J gave up 5 bases and V 6 bases, and 15 bases lay outside the gene matches. The CDR3 is 17 amino acids. Germline V gene lookup returns CDR1 PRHDT and CDR2 FYEKMQ (reference sequence). The CDR3, as DNA: TGTGCCAGCAGTGCTACCGGGACAGGGGCCCTAATGACTGAAGCTTTCTTT. This gives the protein CASSATGTGALMTEAFF.

The chain has TRBV29-1 and TRBJ1-4, with 9 nucleotides matching TRBD1. The J segment lost 3 bases and the V segment lost 7 bases, leaving 21 bases of the junction unmatched. Germline loops: CDR1 SQVTM, CDR2 ANQGSEA. This CDR3 comprises 19 residues. CDR3 in DNA: TGCAGCGCCTACATTTCCGGGACAGGGAATTTAGGGGCTAATGAAAAACTGTTTTTT. Its translation: CSAYISGTGNLGANEKLFF.

The chain combines TRBV7-9 with TRBJ2-1; 7 bases align to TRBD2. Germline loops: CDR1 SEHNR, CDR2 FQNEAQ (reference sequence). The V gene end was trimmed by 2 bases and the J gene end by 5 bases; junction bases not matched to a gene: 9. This CDR3 is built from 16 residues. The CDR3 region is CASSLKREGPNNEQFF. In DNA form, the CDR3 reads TGTGCCAGCAGCTTAAAGAGGGAGGGCCCAAACAATGAGCAGTTCTTC.

The rearrangement joins TRBV6-5 to TRBJ2-2; D is possibly TRBD2 (7 bases). CDR1 is MNHEY, CDR2 SVGAGI, per germline. V was pared by 8 bases and J by 7 bases, with 14 bases between. The CDR3 totals 13 residues. The CDR3 loop is CASEGGADGELFF. The CDR3 DNA follows: TGTGCCAGCGAGGGGGGGGCGGACGGGGAGCTGTTTTTT.

This chain joins TRBV27 and TRBJ2-1; D may be TRBD2 (6 bases). The germline CDR1 and CDR2 sequences are MNHEY and SMNVEV (reference sequence). Trimming shortened V by 7 bases and J by 4 bases, and 17 bases separated the two germline ends. This CDR3 spans 15 amino acids. The CDR3 protein is CASTLRRGTYNEQFF. CDR3 nucleotide sequence: TGTGCCAGCACTCTACGCCGGGGGACTTACAATGAGCAGTTCTTC.

The chain recombines TRBV19 with TRBJ2-1; 8 positions match TRBD2. With 6 bases clipped from V and 0 bases from J, the junction kept 7 bases outside the gene matches. The CDR3 sequence is 16 residues long. The germline gives CDR1 LNHDA, CDR2 SQIVND (reference sequence). The CDR3 sequence is CASSRGGPSSYNEQFF. In DNA form, the CDR3 reads TGTGCCAGTAGCCGGGGGGGACCCAGCTCCTACAATGAGCAGTTCTTC.